A single sample is the source of the 10 T cell receptor beta chains below, sequenced in a study of CD8 T cells in ankylosing spondylitis. TCRdb used MiXCR to reprocess the 5' RACE reads, holding one entry per CDR3 protein. Among around 130,000 distinct CDR3 sequences, about 13% were seen once, and the ten largest hold roughly 3%. The sequenced sample was blood, either unsorted or a sorted T cell fraction (not recorded which). These receptor sequences come from a female donor with ankylosing spondylitis or in good health (not recorded which).

In this sample, this clonotype turned up many times. This rearrangement joins TRBV20-1 to TRBJ2-4; 8 bases fit TRBD2. This CDR3 region has 14 residues. The V gene's germline CDR1 is DFQATT and CDR2 SNEGSKA (reference sequence). Trimming removed 5 bases from V and 5 bases from J; junction bases left unmatched: 8. CDR3 sequence (DNA): TGCAGTGCTGCTAGCGGGCAGGTGGAAAACATTCAGTACTTC. It is translated as CSAASGQVENIQYF.

The chain joins TRBV7-2 to TRBJ2-7; a possible D gene is TRBD1 (5 bases). Germline assignment: CDR1 SGHTA and CDR2 FQGNSA. The CDR3 totals 14 residues. V dropped 1 base and J dropped 4 bases, with 11 bases sitting between them. The CDR3 region has the DNA TGTGCCAGCAGCTTAGGACAGACTCTATACGAGCAGTACTTC. Amino acid sequence: CASSLGQTLYEQYF. The full variable domain, its missing parts supplied by reference TRBV7-2 and TRBJ2-7, is GAGVSQSPSNKVTEKGKDVELRCDPISGHTALYWYRQSLGQGLEFLIYFQGNSAPDKSGLPSDRFSAERTGGSVSTLTIQRTQQEDSAVYLCASSLGQTLYEQYFGPGTRLTVT.

This clonotype was seen ten or more times. The V and J genes are TRBV20-1 and TRBJ1-1, with D maybe TRBD1 (5 bases). Trimming removed 2 bases from V and 1 base from J, with 11 bases in between. From germline, CDR1 is DFQATT and CDR2 SNEGSKA (reference sequence). The CDR3 sequence is 14 residues long. CDR3 protein: CSARTSGANTEAFF. Written as DNA, the CDR3 is TGCAGTGCTAGAACCTCCGGGGCGAACACTGAAGCTTTCTTT.

This clonotype was observed a handful of times. The DNA of the CDR3 is TGCGCCAGCAGCTTGGAAGCGGACAGGGCTCACGAGCAGTACTTC. It yields the protein CASSLEADRAHEQYF. The chain joins TRBV5-1 to TRBJ2-7; 8 bases line up with TRBD1. Trimming took 0 bases from V and 5 from J; bases not matched to a gene: 7. This CDR3 comprises 15 residues. Germline loops: CDR1 SGHRS, CDR2 YFSETQ.

In this sample, this clonotype turned up a few times. The chain carries TRBV12-3 or TRBV12-4 and TRBJ2-2, with D uncertain. The CDR3 has 14 residues. Trimming cost V 3 bases and J 2 bases, with 7 bases left between them. This chain's CDR3 is CASSFMGNTGELFF. As DNA, the CDR3 is TGTGCCAGCAGTTTTATGGGTAACACCGGGGAGCTGTTTTTT.

At least ten counts were recorded for this clonotype. This sequence joins TRBV21-1 and TRBJ2-7; the table's D call, TRBD2, has no DNA check behind it. TRBV21-1 is marked as a pseudogene. This CDR3 has 13 residues. DNA for the CDR3: TGTGCCAGCAGCACTGCGGACTGTTACGAGCAGTACTTC. Translated, it gives CASSTADCYEQYF.

Remarks on this clonotype: This may come from a read error, since a much larger clone is one base off. Because the CDR3's place on the DNA is in doubt, the DNA is left out and the CDR3 is given as listed by TCRdb. The chain recombines TRBV12-3 or TRBV12-4 with TRBJ2-2; the tabulated D call, TRBD1, remains unverified against the DNA. The CDR3 has 14 amino acids, counting both end residues. The chain's CDR3 is CASSFAGGNGELLF.

This clonotype was detected ten times or more. The CDR3 loop is CASSLRAFAGTDTQYF. The CDR3, as DNA: TGTGCCAGCAGCTTAAGGGCCTTCGCGGGCACAGATACGCAGTATTTT. The chain has TRBV11-2 and TRBJ2-3; D ambiguous. V was cut by 2 bases and J by 1 base, with 13 bases left in between. Germline V gene sequence: CDR1 SGHAT, CDR2 FQNNGV. The CDR3 covers 16 residues.

This clonotype was recorded a few times. The V gene is TRBV7-2, the J gene TRBJ1-2; D gene uncertain. V lost 1 base to trimming and J lost 4 bases, with 16 bases between them. The CDR3 consists of 16 residues. The germline V gene has CDR1 SGHTA and CDR2 FQGNSA. The DNA of the CDR3 is TGTGCCAGCAGCTTAGACCCAGCTCGTACCGGCTATGGCTACACCTTC. It is translated as CASSLDPARTGYGYTF.

There are many counts of this clonotype. The chain is built from TRBV20-1 and TRBJ2-7; unclear D gene. Germline CDR1 DFQATT, CDR2 SNEGSKA (reference sequence). The CDR3 is 14 residues long. V dropped 0 bases and J dropped 5 bases, with 14 bases sitting between them. The DNA of the CDR3 is TGCAGTGCTAGAGATTATACTCGAAGTGACGAGCAGTACTTC. Its protein is CSARDYTRSDEQYF.